These 29 T cell receptor beta chains came from one sample sequenced in a study of radiation and T cells in renal cell carcinoma. The sample's time point: blood 2 weeks post-SBRT. Treatment meaning: 15 Gy SBRT to primary tumor, nephrectomy 4 weeks later. This table comes from immunoSEQ multiplex PCR, and its TCRdb copy is limited to in-frame clones, with some not included. The data show 40,000 to 60,000 clones, less than 85% seen once. The material was blood, obtained from a patient whose treatment included radiotherapy and nephrectomy. The receptors derive from a woman aged 65 to 85 with renal cell carcinoma.

The chain is built from TRBV5-5 and TRBJ1-2; no clear D. CDR1 SGHKS and CDR2 YYEKEE come from the germline V gene (reference sequence). The CDR3 sequence is 13 residues long. Trimming took off 5 bases at V and 0 bases at J, with 8 bases between the two ends. The CDR3 reads CASSFDPNYGYTF. The CDR3 nucleotides are TGTGCCAGCAGTTTTGACCCTAACTATGGCTACACCTTC.

A remark on this clone: This CDR3 is also generated by other DNA sequences in the sample. The J gene is TRBJ1-2, the V gene TRBV5-6, with D unresolved. CDR1 SGHDT and CDR2 YYEEEE come from the germline V gene. Trimming took 0 bases from V and 5 from J, leaving 2 bases between them. This CDR3 contains 11 residues. As DNA, the CDR3 is TGTGCCAGCAGCTTGGGGTATGGCTACACCTTC. Protein: CASSLGYGYTF.

This clone occurred once. This rearrangement joins TRBV5-1 to TRBJ2-5; D uncertain. The CDR3 has 14 amino acids. Germline V gene data show CDR1 as SGHRS and CDR2 as YFSETQ. V dropped 0 bases and J dropped 2 bases, with 8 bases sitting between them. CDR3 coding DNA: TGCGCCAGCAGCTTGGTGGTCAGACAAGAGACCCAGTACTTC. It yields the protein CASSLVVRQETQYF.

The chain uses TRBV7-9 and TRBJ2-6; the D is unclear. The CDR3 is made up of 19 amino acids. The germline gives CDR1 SEHNR, CDR2 FQNEAQ (reference sequence). V was shortened by 5 bases and J by 0 bases, with 20 bases between the two germline ends. CDR3 DNA: TGTGCCAGCAGCCCCGCCGCTCGATACTTCAGCTCTGGGGCCAACGTCCTGACTTTC. Protein sequence: CASSPAARYFSSGANVLTF.

The rearrangement joins TRBV10-3 to TRBJ1-6, with TRBD1 identical over 8 bases. Losses at the gene ends were 6 bases for V and 5 bases for J; bases not matched to a gene: 3. This CDR3 has 14 amino acids. Germline lookup yields CDR1 ENHRY and CDR2 SYGVKD. CDR3 residues: CAISGTGDNSPLHF. The CDR3 DNA is TGTGCCATCAGCGGGACAGGAGATAATTCACCCCTCCACTTT.

The chain employs TRBV9 and TRBJ1-2, with D hard to call. The ends were cut back, 3 bases at V and 2 bases at J, with 2 bases in the middle. Per germline, CDR1 SGDLS and CDR2 YYNGEE. The CDR3 length is 11 residues. The CDR3 nucleotides are TGTGCCAGCAGCGCCAACTATGGCTACACCTTC. Translated, it gives CASSANYGYTF.

The CDR3: CASSGQFYYGYTF. Here the CDR3 DNA reads TGTGCCAGCAGTGGACAGTTTTACTATGGCTACACCTTC. The gene calls are TRBV6-1 and TRBJ1-2; D possibly corresponds to TRBD1 (5 bases). V gave up 4 bases and J gave up 3 bases, with 9 bases separating them. CDR1 MNHNS and CDR2 SASEGT come from the germline V gene. This CDR3 contains 13 residues.

The V call is TRBV5-5, the J call TRBJ2-7, with a possible D match to TRBD1 (5 bases). Trimming left V 4 bases short and J 5 bases short, with 16 bases between. The CDR3 is 14 residues long. Per the germline V gene, CDR1 is SGHKS and CDR2 is YYEKEE (reference sequence). DNA of the CDR3: TGTGCCAGCAGCCCCGGACAATGGGAAGACGAGCAGTACTTC. Translating gives CASSPGQWEDEQYF. Supplemented by reference TRBV5-5 and TRBJ2-7, the full variable domain reads DAGVTQSPTHLIKTRGQQVTLRCSPISGHKSVSWYQQVLGQGPQFIFQYYEKEERGRGNFPDRFSARQFPNYSSELNVNALLLGDSALYLCASSPGQWEDEQYFGPGTRLTVT.

CDR3 protein: CASSPGPHTDTQYF. The CDR3 coding sequence is TGTGCCAGCAGCCCCGGACCCCACACAGATACGCAGTATTTT. V usage is TRBV11-2 and J usage is TRBJ2-3; D unresolved. Trimming left V 5 bases short and J 2 bases short, with 11 bases between. The V gene's germline CDR1 is SGHAT and CDR2 FQNNGV. The CDR3 covers 14 residues.

The V and J genes are TRBV5-4 and TRBJ2-7; D is uncertain. V lost 4 bases, J lost 2 bases, and 13 bases lay in between. Germline CDR1 is SGHNT and CDR2 is YYREEE (reference sequence). The CDR3 length is 14 residues. The CDR3 DNA reads TGTGCCAGCAGCCCGGGTAAGAGCGCCTACGAGCAGTACTTC. Residues: CASSPGKSAYEQYF.

This clone was seen only a few times. V and J are TRBV2 and TRBJ1-4; TRBD1 matches 7 bases. Germline loops: CDR1 SNHLY, CDR2 FYNNEI. The V and J ends lost 6 bases and 8 bases, in that order; junction bases with no gene match: 12. The CDR3 is made up of 15 amino acids. Written as DNA, the CDR3 is TGTGCCAGCAGCGCACAGGGGATTAATCTCGAAAAACTGTTTTTT. It codes for CASSAQGINLEKLFF.

The rearrangement joins TRBV6-5 to TRBJ2-1, with 9 positions matching TRBD2. This CDR3 is built from 14 residues. Germline CDR1 is MNHEY and CDR2 is SVGAGI. The ends lost 5 bases at V and 9 bases at J; junction bases unmatched: 8. This CDR3 reads CASSAVAGASEQFF. CDR3 in DNA: TGTGCCAGCAGTGCTGTAGCGGGAGCAAGTGAGCAGTTCTTC.

The chain joins TRBV5-6 to TRBJ2-7, with a weak D call TRBD1 (6 bases). This CDR3 contains 13 residues. Trimming took 2 bases from V and 5 from J, leaving 11 bases between them. From germline, CDR1 is SGHDT and CDR2 YYEEEE. CDR3 bases: TGTGCCAGCAGCTTAAGGGGGAGCCACGAGCAGTACTTC. It specifies CASSLRGSHEQYF.

This clone came up a few times. This chain connects TRBV19 to TRBJ2-1; 8 bases are a match to TRBD1. With V trimmed by 5 bases and J by 7 bases, 7 bases remained unmatched. This CDR3 comprises 14 residues. Per germline, CDR1 LNHDA and CDR2 SQIVND (reference sequence). The chain's CDR3 is CASSSGTGVNEQFF. For the CDR3, the DNA is TGTGCCAGTAGTTCCGGGACAGGCGTGAATGAGCAGTTCTTC.

This chain uses TRBV20-1 with TRBJ2-1, with unresolved D. Germline lookup yields CDR1 DFQATT and CDR2 SNEGSKA (reference sequence). V gave up 0 bases and J gave up 8 bases, with 5 bases separating them. CDR3 size: 11 residues. The CDR3 is CSARDHDEQFF. The CDR3 DNA reads TGCAGTGCTAGAGATCACGATGAGCAGTTCTTC.

V is TRBV7-9 and J is TRBJ2-6, with 10 bases fitting TRBD1. The CDR3 length is 19 residues. The trim removed 1 base at V and 3 bases at J, leaving 9 bases unmatched. In germline, CDR1 is SEHNR, CDR2 FQNEAQ (reference sequence). The CDR3 region is CASSLVVGTGEFGANVLTF. The CDR3 bases are TGTGCCAGCAGCTTAGTAGTTGGGACAGGGGAGTTTGGGGCCAACGTCCTGACTTTC.

This chain joins TRBV30 and TRBJ2-7; TRBD1 might be the D (6 bases). V was shortened by 1 base and J by 1 base, with 11 bases between the two germline ends. Per the germline V gene, CDR1 is GTSNPN and CDR2 is SVGIG (reference sequence). This CDR3 has 14 residues. CDR3 bases: TGTGCCTGGAGTGGAATCGGACAGTCCTACGAGCAGTACTTC. It encodes CAWSGIGQSYEQYF.

The rearrangement uses TRBV27 and TRBJ2-5, with D perhaps matching TRBD1 (6 bases). V lost 6 bases to trimming and J lost 3 bases, with 11 bases between them. CDR1 MNHEY and CDR2 SMNVEV come from the germline V gene (reference sequence). CDR3 size: 13 residues. The CDR3 spells CASRTGGKETQYF. In DNA, the CDR3 is TGTGCCAGCAGGACAGGTGGCAAAGAGACCCAGTACTTC.

This chain joins TRBV7-6 and TRBJ1-4; 9 bases map to TRBD1. CDR1 and CDR2 from the germline V gene are SGHVS and FNYEAQ. V shed 6 bases and J 5 bases; nucleotides not matched to a gene: 7. This CDR3 is built from 15 residues. The CDR3 loop is CASRVGTGQNEKLFF. In DNA form, the CDR3 reads TGTGCCAGCAGGGTTGGGACAGGGCAAAATGAAAAACTGTTTTTT.

The chain employs TRBV5-5 and TRBJ2-3; 11 nucleotides line up with TRBD2. Losses at the gene ends were 4 bases for V and 1 base for J; bases not matched to a gene: 11. The germline V gene has CDR1 SGHKS and CDR2 YYEKEE (reference sequence). This CDR3 has 18 amino acids. CDR3 sequence: CASSLHTGTSGRTDTQYF. In DNA, the CDR3 is TGTGCCAGCAGCCTCCATACCGGGACTAGCGGTCGCACAGATACGCAGTATTTT.

V and J are TRBV2 and TRBJ1-5; 7 bases match TRBD1. V trimming: 6 bases; J trimming: 1 base; junction bases outside the gene matches: 15. The CDR3 is 18 residues long. Germline CDR1 is SNHLY and CDR2 is FYNNEI. CDR3 DNA sequence: TGTGCCAGCAGCTACACGCCCCCATCAGGGGGAAGCAATCAGCCCCAGCATTTT. This gives the protein CASSYTPPSGGSNQPQHF.

The V call is TRBV19, the J call TRBJ1-1; TRBD1 aligns across 9 bases. After removal of 4 bases from V and 0 bases from J, the junction contained 6 bases not matched to a gene. This CDR3 region has 16 residues. The germline V gene has CDR1 LNHDA and CDR2 SQIVND (reference sequence). As DNA, the CDR3 is TGTGCCAGTAGTACGAGACAGGGGGGACTGAACACTGAAGCTTTCTTT. Amino acid sequence: CASSTRQGGLNTEAFF.

The chain recombines TRBV10-2 with TRBJ1-3; D uncertain. CDR1 is WSHSY and CDR2 is SAAADI in the germline V gene. CDR3 length: 14 residues. Trimming cost V 4 bases and J 3 bases, with 10 bases left between them. The CDR3 DNA reads as TGCGCCAGCAGTGCGGGGTCTTATGGAAACACCATATATTTT. Its protein is CASSAGSYGNTIYF.

DNA for the CDR3: TGCGCCAGCAGCCAAGACCAGACAGGGGATACTGAAGCTTTCTTT. This sequence encodes CASSQDQTGDTEAFF. The genes are TRBV4-3 and TRBJ1-1; 8 nucleotides line up with TRBD1. The ends lost 0 bases at V and 5 bases at J; junction bases unmatched: 5. The CDR3 is made up of 15 amino acids. Germline CDR1 reads LGHNA; CDR2 reads YSLEER.

Comment on this clone: Other DNA sequences of this sample code for an identical CDR3. The chain couples TRBV19 to TRBJ2-7; D perhaps matches TRBD1 (6 bases). The CDR3 runs to 12 residues. The V end was cut by 6 bases, the J end by 4 bases, with 10 bases between. From germline, CDR1 is LNHDA and CDR2 SQIVND (reference sequence). The CDR3 spells CASSSQGYEQYF. The CDR3 region has the DNA TGTGCCAGTAGCTCTCAGGGGTACGAGCAGTACTTC.

This clone was seen only a few times. The rearrangement uses TRBV7-2 and TRBJ1-1, with a possible D match to TRBD1 (5 bases). Trimming shortened V by 10 bases and J by 0 bases, and 12 bases separated the two germline ends. The CDR3 runs 13 residues. CDR1 and CDR2 from the germline V gene are SGHTA and FQGNSA. CDR3 DNA: TGTGCCACCTCTCGGGACTTGAACACTGAAGCTTTCTTT. It codes for CATSRDLNTEAFF.

The V gene is TRBV5-6, the J gene TRBJ2-7; D is unclear. The CDR3 is made up of 14 amino acids. Trimming pared 1 base from V and 1 base from J, leaving 9 bases between. Germline values: CDR1 SGHDT, CDR2 YYEEEE. The CDR3 sequence: CASSLLGKSYEQYF. The CDR3 DNA sequence: TGTGCCAGCAGCTTGTTAGGGAAGTCCTACGAGCAGTACTTC.

The chain has TRBV18 and TRBJ1-2; D possibly corresponds to TRBD1 (5 bases). V lost 3 bases, J lost 8 bases, and 13 bases lay in between. Per germline, CDR1 KGHSH and CDR2 LQKENI. The CDR3 is made up of 13 amino acids. In DNA, the CDR3 is TGTGCCAGCTCACCTCCGGCAGGGTCCGGCTACACCTTC. It yields the protein CASSPPAGSGYTF.

This rearrangement joins TRBV6-1 to TRBJ1-1; 9 positions match TRBD1. The CDR3 is 17 amino acids. Germline CDR1 is MNHNS and CDR2 is SASEGT. J lost 7 bases, V lost 3 bases, and 15 bases had no gene match. Here the CDR3 reads CASSDLAGQGIAVEAFF. CDR3 bases: TGTGCCAGCAGTGACCTAGCGGGACAGGGAATTGCTGTTGAAGCTTTCTTT.